This is a list of T cell receptor beta chains from one sample in a study of cytomegalovirus exposure and HLA in healthy donors. The assay was immunoSEQ multiplex PCR, and TCRdb's table has in-frame clones only and misses some. Seen here are 140,000 to 150,000 clones, around 84% observed once, and the top ten hold 2% to 2.5%. Specimen: PBMCs. These receptors all come from a boy between 2 and 15 years old in good health and CMV-seronegative. Each CDR3 is given with its conserved first and last residue. Fields, in order: clone size, V gene, J gene, D gene, CDR3 DNA, CDR3 protein. A D gene is named only where the DNA matches it firmly. Size values are once, few and many counts, or a class for expanded clones, and some rows have none.

few	TRBV5-4	TRBJ2-1	TRBD2	TGTGCCAGCAGCATGTCGACCGTAGCGGGGGTCTCCTACAATGAGCAGTTCTTC	CASSMSTVAGVSYNEQFF
-	TRBV4-1	TRBJ2-3	-	TGCGCCAGCAGCCAAGAAGGCGTGGGGGCATCAGATACGCAGTATTTT	CASSQEGVGASDTQYF
-	TRBV5-1	TRBJ1-1	TRBD1	TGCGCCAGCAGCTCCGGAGATCGGACAGGAGAGACTGAAGCTTTCTTT	CASSSGDRTGETEAFF
-	TRBV30	TRBJ1-4	TRBD1	TGTGCCTGGAGTTCGTGGGACAGGGGAAGTGAAAAACTGTTTTTT	CAWSSWDRGSEKLFF
-	TRBV9	TRBJ1-5	-	TGTGCCAGCAGTGGAAGCGATGTTACACAGCCCCAGCATTTT	CASSGSDVTQPQHF
-	TRBV7-3	TRBJ2-3	-	TGTGCCAGCAGCTTAACCGGGGGGCGGGGAGCAGCTACGCAGTATTTT	CASSLTGGRGAATQYF
few	TRBV7-9	TRBJ2-1	TRBD2	TGTGCCAGCAGCTCGGGGGGACTAGCGGGGGGGATGGGCAATGAGCAGTTCTTC	CASSSGGLAGGMGNEQFF
-	TRBV5-4	TRBJ2-5	-	TGTGCCAGCAGCTTGTGTTGTGTAGCGGCAATGATCCAAGAGACCCAGTACTTC	CASSLCCVAAMIQETQYF
-	TRBV5-6	TRBJ1-2	-	TGTGCCAGCAGCGCTACAGGATTATATGGCTACACCTTC	CASSATGLYGYTF
few	TRBV19	TRBJ2-2	-	TGTGCCAGTAGTATCGTGGGGGGAACCGGGGAGCTGTTTTTT	CASSIVGGTGELFF